The subject of this entry is one T cell receptor (beta chain). The antigen is undetermined. Germline values: CDR1 SGDLS, CDR2 YYNGEE. The CDR3 runs 15 residues. Trimming stripped 0 bases from V and 2 bases from J, with 10 bases between. The data stem from a study of cytomegalovirus exposure and HLA in healthy donors. Study findings and constraints: Within the 120 validation repertoires, first-cohort TCR clusters tended to co-occur, according to a later analysis.

Sequencing used immunoSEQ multiplex PCR; TCRdb keeps in-frame clones, though not all of them. The sample consists of roughly 140,000 clones, 85% to 90% of them appearing once. The sequence came from a young woman in good health and CMV-seropositive. This chain links TRBV9 with TRBJ2-3; D is unclear. The sequencing sample was made of PBMCs. The CDR3 coding sequence is TGTGCCAGCAGCGTAGGCAGGCAACACACAGATACGCAGTATTTT. It is translated as CASSVGRQHTDTQYF.